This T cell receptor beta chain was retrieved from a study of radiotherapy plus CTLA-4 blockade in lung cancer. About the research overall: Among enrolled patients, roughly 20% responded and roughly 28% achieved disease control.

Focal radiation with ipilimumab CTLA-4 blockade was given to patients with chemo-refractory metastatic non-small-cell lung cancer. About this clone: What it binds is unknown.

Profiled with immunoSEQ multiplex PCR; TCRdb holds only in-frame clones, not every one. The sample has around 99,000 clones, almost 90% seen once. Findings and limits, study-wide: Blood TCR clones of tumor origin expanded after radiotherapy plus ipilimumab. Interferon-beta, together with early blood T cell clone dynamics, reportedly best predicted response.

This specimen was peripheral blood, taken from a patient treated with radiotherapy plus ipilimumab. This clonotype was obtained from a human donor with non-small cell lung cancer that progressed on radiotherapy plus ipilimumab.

In nucleotides, the CDR3 is TGTGCCAGCAGCCTCAGCGGGAGCTCCTACAATGAGCAGTTCTTC. It translates to CASSLSGSSYNEQFF. V gene TRBV6-6 combines with J gene TRBJ2-1; 8 bases are a match to TRBD2. The germline gives CDR1 MNHNY, CDR2 SVGAGI (reference sequence). With V trimmed by 6 bases and J by 0 bases, 4 bases remained unmatched. The CDR3 length is 15 residues.